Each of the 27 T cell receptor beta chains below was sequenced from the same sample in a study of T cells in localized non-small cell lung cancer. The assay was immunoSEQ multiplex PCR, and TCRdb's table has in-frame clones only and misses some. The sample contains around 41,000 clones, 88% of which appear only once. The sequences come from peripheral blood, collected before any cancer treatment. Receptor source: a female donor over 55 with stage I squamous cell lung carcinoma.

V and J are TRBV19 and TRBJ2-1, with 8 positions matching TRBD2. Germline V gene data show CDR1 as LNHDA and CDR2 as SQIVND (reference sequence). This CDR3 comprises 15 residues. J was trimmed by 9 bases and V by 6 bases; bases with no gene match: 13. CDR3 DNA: TGTGCCAGTAGCTCGGGGGTAGCGGGAAGGAGTGAGCAGTTCTTC. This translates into CASSSGVAGRSEQFF.

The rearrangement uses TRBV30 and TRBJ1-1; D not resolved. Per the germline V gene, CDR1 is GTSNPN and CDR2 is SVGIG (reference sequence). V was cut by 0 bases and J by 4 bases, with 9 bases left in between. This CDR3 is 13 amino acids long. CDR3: CAWSVGRTTEAFF. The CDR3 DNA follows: TGTGCCTGGAGTGTAGGGAGAACCACTGAAGCTTTCTTT. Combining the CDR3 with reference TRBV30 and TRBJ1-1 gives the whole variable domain SQTIHQWPATLVQPVGSPLSLECTVEGTSNPNLYWYRQAAGRGLQLLFYSVGIGQISSEVPQNLSASRPQDRQFILSSKKLLLSDSGFYLCAWSVGRTTEAFFGQGTRLTVV.

DNA of the CDR3: TGTGCCTGGATTACTTTTCGGGGCAGAGGTTTGAACACTGAAGCTTTCTTT. Protein: CAWITFRGRGLNTEAFF. The chain combines TRBV30 with TRBJ1-1; D may be TRBD1 (5 bases). CDR1 is GTSNPN and CDR2 is SVGIG in the germline V gene (reference sequence). The CDR3 consists of 17 residues. Trimming cost V 4 bases and J 0 bases, with 21 bases left between them.

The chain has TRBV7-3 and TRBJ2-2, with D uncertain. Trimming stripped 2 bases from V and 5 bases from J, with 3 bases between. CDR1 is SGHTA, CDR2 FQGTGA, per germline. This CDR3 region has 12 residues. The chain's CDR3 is CASSLSTGELFF. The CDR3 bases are TGTGCCAGCAGCTTATCTACCGGGGAGCTGTTTTTT.

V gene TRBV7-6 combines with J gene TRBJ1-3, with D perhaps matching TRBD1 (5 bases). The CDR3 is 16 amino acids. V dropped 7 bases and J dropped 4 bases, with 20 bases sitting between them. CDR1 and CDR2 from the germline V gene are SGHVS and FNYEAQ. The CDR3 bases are TGTGCCAGCACCCAGGGCAGTCAACACGGGGGAAACACCATATATTTT. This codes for CASTQGSQHGGNTIYF.

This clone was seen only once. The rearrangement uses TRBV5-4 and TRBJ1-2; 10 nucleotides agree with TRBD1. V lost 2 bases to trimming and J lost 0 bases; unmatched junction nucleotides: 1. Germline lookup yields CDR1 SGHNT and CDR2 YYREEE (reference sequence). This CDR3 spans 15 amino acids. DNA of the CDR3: TGTGCCAGCAGCTTTGGACAGGGGGCTAACTATGGCTACACCTTC. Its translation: CASSFGQGANYGYTF.

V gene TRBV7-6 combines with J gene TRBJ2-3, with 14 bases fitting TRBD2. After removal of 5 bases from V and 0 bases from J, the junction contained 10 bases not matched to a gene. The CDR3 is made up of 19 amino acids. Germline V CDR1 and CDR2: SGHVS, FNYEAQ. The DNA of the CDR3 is TGTGCCAGCAGCCCTAGACTAGCGGGAGGGCAGATAAGCACAGATACGCAGTATTTT. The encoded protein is CASSPRLAGGQISTDTQYF.

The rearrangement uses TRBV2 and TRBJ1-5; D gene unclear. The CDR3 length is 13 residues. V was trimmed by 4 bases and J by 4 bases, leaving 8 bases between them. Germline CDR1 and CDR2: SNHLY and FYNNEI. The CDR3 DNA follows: TGTGCCAGCAGTGCCTGGGAAAATCAGCCCCAGCATTTT. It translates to CASSAWENQPQHF.

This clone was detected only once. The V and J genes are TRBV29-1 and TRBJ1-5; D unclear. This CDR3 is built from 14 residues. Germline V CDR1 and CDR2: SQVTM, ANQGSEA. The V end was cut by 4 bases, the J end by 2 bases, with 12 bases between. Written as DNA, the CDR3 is TGCAGCGTTGTTGTGGGCGAGGGCAATCAGCCCCAGCATTTT. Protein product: CSVVVGEGNQPQHF.

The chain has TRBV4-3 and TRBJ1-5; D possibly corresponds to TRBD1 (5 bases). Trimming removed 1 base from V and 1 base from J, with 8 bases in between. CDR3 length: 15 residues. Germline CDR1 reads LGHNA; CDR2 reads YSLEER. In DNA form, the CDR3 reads TGCGCCAGCAGCCAAGGCCAGGGAAGCAATCAGCCCCAGCATTTT. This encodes CASSQGQGSNQPQHF.

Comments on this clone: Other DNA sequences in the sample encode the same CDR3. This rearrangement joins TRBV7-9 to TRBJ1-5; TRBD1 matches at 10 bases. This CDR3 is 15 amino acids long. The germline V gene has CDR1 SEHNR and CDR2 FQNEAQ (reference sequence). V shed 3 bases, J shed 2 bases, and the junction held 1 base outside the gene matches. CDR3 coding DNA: TGTGCCAGCAGCTTGACAGGGGGCGGCAATCAGCCCCAGCATTTT. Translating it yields CASSLTGGGNQPQHF.

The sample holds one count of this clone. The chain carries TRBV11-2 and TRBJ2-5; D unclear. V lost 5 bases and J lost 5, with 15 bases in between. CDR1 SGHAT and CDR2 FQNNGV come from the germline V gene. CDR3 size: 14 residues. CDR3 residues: CASSPYTLGETQYF. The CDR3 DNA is TGTGCCAGCAGCCCCTATACCCTCGGGGAGACCCAGTACTTC.

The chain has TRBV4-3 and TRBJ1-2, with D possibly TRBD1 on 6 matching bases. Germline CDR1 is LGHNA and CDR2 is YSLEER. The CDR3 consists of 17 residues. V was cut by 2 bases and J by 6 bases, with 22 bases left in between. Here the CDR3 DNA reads TGCGCCAGCAGCCAATCATTCACCAGGGGTATTTCGGATGGCTACACCTTC. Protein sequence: CASSQSFTRGISDGYTF.

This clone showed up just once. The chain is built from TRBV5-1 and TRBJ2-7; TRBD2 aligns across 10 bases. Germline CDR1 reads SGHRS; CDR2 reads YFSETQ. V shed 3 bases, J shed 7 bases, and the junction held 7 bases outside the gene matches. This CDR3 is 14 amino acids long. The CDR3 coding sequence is TGCGCCAGCAGCTCCGTAGCGGGAGGCGGGGAGCAGTACTTC. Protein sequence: CASSSVAGGGEQYF. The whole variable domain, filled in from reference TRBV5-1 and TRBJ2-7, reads KAGVTQTPRYLIKTRGQQVTLSCSPISGHRSVSWYQQTPGQGLQFLFEYFSETQRNKGNFPGRFSGRQFSNSRSEMNVSTLELGDSALYLCASSSVAGGGEQYFGPGTRLTVT.

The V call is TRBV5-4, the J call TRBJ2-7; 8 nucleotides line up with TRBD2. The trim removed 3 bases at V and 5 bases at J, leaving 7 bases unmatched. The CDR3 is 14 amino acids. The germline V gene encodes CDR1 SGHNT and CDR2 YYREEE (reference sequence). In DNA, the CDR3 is TGTGCCAGCAGCTCGAACGGGAGGGCGGACGAGCAGTACTTC. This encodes CASSSNGRADEQYF.

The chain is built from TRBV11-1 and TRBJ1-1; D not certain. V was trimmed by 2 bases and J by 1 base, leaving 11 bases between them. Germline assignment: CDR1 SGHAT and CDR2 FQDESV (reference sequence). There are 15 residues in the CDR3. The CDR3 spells CASSLSRTPNTEAFF. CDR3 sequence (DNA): TGTGCCAGCAGCTTATCAAGGACGCCGAACACTGAAGCTTTCTTT.

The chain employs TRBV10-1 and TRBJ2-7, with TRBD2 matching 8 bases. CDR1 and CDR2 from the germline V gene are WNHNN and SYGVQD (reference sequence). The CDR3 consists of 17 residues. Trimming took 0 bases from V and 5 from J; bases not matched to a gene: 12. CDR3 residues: CASSESSGKVTGHEQYF. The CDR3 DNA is TGCGCCAGCAGTGAGTCTAGCGGGAAAGTCACAGGGCACGAGCAGTACTTC.

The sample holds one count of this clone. CDR3 bases: TGTGCCAGCAGCTTAGTTCTCCGCGAGCAGTACTTC. This gives the protein CASSLVLREQYF. V and J are TRBV7-2 and TRBJ2-7; D unclear. V was shortened by 1 base and J by 6 bases, with 7 bases between the two germline ends. This CDR3 is built from 12 residues. Germline loops: CDR1 SGHTA, CDR2 FQGNSA.

The CDR3 sequence is CASSRTSGSNEQFF. The CDR3 nucleotides read TGTGCCAGCAGTCGGACTAGCGGGAGCAATGAGCAGTTCTTC. The chain combines TRBV11-3 with TRBJ2-1; TRBD2 agrees at 13 bases. Trimming removed 6 bases from V and 6 bases from J; junction bases left unmatched: 2. This CDR3 is built from 14 residues. The V gene's germline CDR1 is SGHNT and CDR2 YENEEA.

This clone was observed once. CDR3 sequence (DNA): TGTGCCAGCTCGAGGTATTCCTACAATGAGCAGTTCTTC. Its translation is CASSRYSYNEQFF. The genes are TRBV6-5 and TRBJ2-1; D remains unclear. The CDR3 is 13 amino acids. Germline V gives CDR1 MNHEY, CDR2 SVGAGI. The V end lost 8 bases, the J end lost 1 base, and 9 bases lay between the germline ends.

In DNA form, the CDR3 reads TGTGCCAGCAGCCTCCTGGCCGGGACTACACAAGAGACCCAGTACTTC. Amino acid sequence: CASSLLAGTTQETQYF. The V gene is TRBV7-7, the J gene TRBJ2-5; 7 bases line up with TRBD2. CDR1 SSHAT and CDR2 FNYEAQ come from the germline V gene (reference sequence). This CDR3 comprises 16 residues. Losses at the gene ends were 5 bases for V and 2 bases for J; bases not matched to a gene: 11.

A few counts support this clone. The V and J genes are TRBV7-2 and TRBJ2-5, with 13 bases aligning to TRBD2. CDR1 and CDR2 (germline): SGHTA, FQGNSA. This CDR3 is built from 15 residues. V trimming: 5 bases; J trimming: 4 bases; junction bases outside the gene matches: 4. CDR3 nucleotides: TGTGCCAGCAGCCGTACTAGCGGGAGGGGAGAGACCCAGTACTTC. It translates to CASSRTSGRGETQYF.

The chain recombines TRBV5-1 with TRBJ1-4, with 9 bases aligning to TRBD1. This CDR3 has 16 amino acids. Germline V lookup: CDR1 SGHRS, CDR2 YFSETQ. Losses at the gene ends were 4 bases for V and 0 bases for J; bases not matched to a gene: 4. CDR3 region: CASSLRQGATNEKLFF. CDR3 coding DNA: TGCGCCAGCAGCCTACGACAGGGGGCAACTAATGAAAAACTGTTTTTT.

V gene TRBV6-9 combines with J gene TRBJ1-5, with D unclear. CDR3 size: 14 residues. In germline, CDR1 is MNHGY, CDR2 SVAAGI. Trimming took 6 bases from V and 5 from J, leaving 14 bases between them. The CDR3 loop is CASSKDRSDQPQHF. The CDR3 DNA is TGTGCCAGCAGCAAGGATAGGAGCGATCAGCCCCAGCATTTT.

The CDR3 DNA reads as TGTGCCACCTGGTCCCGGGGGGCAGATACGCAGTATTTT. It is translated as CATWSRGADTQYF. The chain links TRBV30 to TRBJ2-3; 7 bases match TRBD2. With V trimmed by 8 bases and J by 4 bases, 9 bases remained unmatched. Germline V gene lookup returns CDR1 GTSNPN and CDR2 SVGIG (reference sequence). The CDR3 runs 13 residues. Supplemented by reference TRBV30 and TRBJ2-3, the full variable domain reads SQTIHQWPATLVQPVGSPLSLECTVEGTSNPNLYWYRQAAGRGLQLLFYSVGIGQISSEVPQNLSASRPQDRQFILSSKKLLLSDSGFYLCATWSRGADTQYFGPGTRLTVL.

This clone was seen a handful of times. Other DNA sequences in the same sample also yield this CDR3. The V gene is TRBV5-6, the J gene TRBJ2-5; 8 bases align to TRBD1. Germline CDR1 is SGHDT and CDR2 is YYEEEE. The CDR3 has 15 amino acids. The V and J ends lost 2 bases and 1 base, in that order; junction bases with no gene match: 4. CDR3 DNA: TGTGCCAGCAGCTTAGGCAGGGGGCCCCAAGAGACCCAGTACTTC. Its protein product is CASSLGRGPQETQYF. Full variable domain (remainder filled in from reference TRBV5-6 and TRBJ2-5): DAGVTQSPTHLIKTRGQQVTLRCSPKSGHDTVSWYQQALGQGPQFIFQYYEEEERQRGNFPDRFSGHQFPNYSSELNVNALLLGDSALYLCASSLGRGPQETQYFGPGTRLLVL.

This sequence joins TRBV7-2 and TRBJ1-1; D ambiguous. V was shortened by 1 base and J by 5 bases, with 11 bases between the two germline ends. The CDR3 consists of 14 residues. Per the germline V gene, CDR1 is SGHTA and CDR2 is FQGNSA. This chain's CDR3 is CASSLESADTEAFF. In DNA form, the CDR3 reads TGTGCCAGCAGCTTAGAGTCGGCAGATACTGAAGCTTTCTTT. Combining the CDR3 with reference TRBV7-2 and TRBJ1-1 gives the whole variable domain GAGVSQSPSNKVTEKGKDVELRCDPISGHTALYWYRQSLGQGLEFLIYFQGNSAPDKSGLPSDRFSAERTGGSVSTLTIQRTQQEDSAVYLCASSLESADTEAFFGQGTRLTVV.